What follows are 9 T cell receptor beta chains derived from one specimen sequenced in a study of identical twins. TCRdb recomputed calls from the 5' RACE reads with MiXCR, one row per CDR3 protein. The sample includes around 250,000 distinct CDR3 sequences, 5.5% to 7% of them seen just once. The same sample was also studied in work on yellow fever vaccine responses in identical twins.

Sequencing was done on a sample of memory (CD45RO+) T cells sorted from blood. These TCRs come from a woman younger than 35 in good health.

This sequence joins TRBV27 and TRBJ2-1; 11 positions agree with TRBD2. Germline V lookup: CDR1 MNHEY, CDR2 SMNVEV (reference sequence). The CDR3 has 15 amino acids. V shed 10 bases and J 6 bases; nucleotides not matched to a gene: 11. CDR3: CAISEGTSGSNEQFF. In DNA, the CDR3 is TGTGCCATCTCCGAGGGGACTAGCGGATCCAATGAGCAGTTCTTC.

This clonotype showed up many times. The rearrangement uses TRBV5-1 and TRBJ2-7, with 13 bases that match TRBD2. From germline, CDR1 is SGHRS and CDR2 YFSETQ. The junction had 7 bases not matched to a gene; V was cut back by 4 bases and J by 6 bases. This CDR3 region has 15 residues. The CDR3 DNA reads TGCGCCAGCAGCCTGGGGACTAGCGGGACAGGCGAGCAGTACTTC. Protein product: CASSLGTSGTGEQYF.

This clonotype has ten or more counts. The chain uses TRBV20-1 and TRBJ2-7; no firm D call. The CDR3 is 13 amino acids. CDR1 and CDR2 from the germline V gene are DFQATT and SNEGSKA (reference sequence). Trimming took 3 bases from V and 6 from J, leaving 15 bases between them. CDR3 protein: CSASVSLESEQYF. Here the CDR3 DNA reads TGCAGTGCTAGTGTGAGCCTGGAGTCCGAGCAGTACTTC.

The genes are TRBV28 and TRBJ1-5, with a weak D call TRBD1 (5 bases). V lost 2 bases to trimming and J lost 6 bases, with 11 bases between them. The CDR3 runs to 14 residues. Germline V gene sequence: CDR1 MDHEN, CDR2 SYDVKM. The CDR3 is CASSLQGFRQPQHF. In DNA form, the CDR3 reads TGTGCCAGCAGTTTACAGGGTTTCCGTCAGCCCCAGCATTTT. The whole variable domain, filled in from reference TRBV28 and TRBJ1-5, reads DVKVTQSSRYLVKRTGEKVFLECVQDMDHENMFWYRQDPGLGLRLIYFSYDVKMKEKGDIPEGYSVSREKKERFSLILESASTNQTSMYLCASSLQGFRQPQHFGDGTRLSIL.

The chain couples TRBV5-6 to TRBJ2-3; D assignment may be TRBD1 or TRBD2 (5 bases each). The germline V gene has CDR1 SGHDT and CDR2 YYEEEE. This CDR3 is 16 amino acids long. The germline V and J ends were trimmed by 0 bases and 3 bases, with 14 bases remaining between them. In DNA, the CDR3 is TGTGCCAGCAGCTTGGTAGGGGCTGGGGGTACAGATACGCAGTATTTT. It is translated as CASSLVGAGGTDTQYF.

The gene calls are TRBV5-1 and TRBJ2-5; D possibly uses TRBD1 or TRBD2 (5 bases each). Germline CDR1 SGHRS, CDR2 YFSETQ. Trimming cost V 0 bases and J 2 bases, with 14 bases left between them. The CDR3 covers 16 residues. As DNA, the CDR3 is TGCGCCAGCAGCTTGGGGGTGGGACGATCACAAGAGACCCAGTACTTC. It encodes CASSLGVGRSQETQYF.

This clonotype appeared a few times. The chain combines TRBV5-1 with TRBJ2-1; 9 positions agree with TRBD1. Germline CDR1 is SGHRS and CDR2 is YFSETQ. The trim removed 8 bases at V and 5 bases at J, leaving 8 bases unmatched. The CDR3 sequence is 14 residues long. CDR3 sequence (DNA): TGCGCCAGTCGTTCCGGGACAGGGAACAATGAGCAGTTCTTC. Protein: CASRSGTGNNEQFF.

This clonotype was detected a few times. This chain links TRBV12-3 or TRBV12-4 with TRBJ2-7; the D call may be TRBD1 or TRBD2 (5 bases each). The V end was cut by 5 bases, the J end by 0 bases, with 17 bases between. The CDR3 is 16 amino acids. In DNA form, the CDR3 reads TGTGCCAGCAGTCCCCCCCGGGACGCAAGCTCCTACGAGCAGTACTTC. Protein: CASSPPRDASSYEQYF.

This chain uses TRBV25-1 with TRBJ1-1, with D maybe TRBD1 (6 bases). CDR1 and CDR2 (germline): MGHDK, SYGVNS. Between the trimmed V and J ends, which lost 7 bases and 10 bases, there was a span of 19 bases. CDR3 size: 13 residues. The CDR3 nucleotides read TGTGCCAGCACTAGAGGCAGCCAAGGGGGAGCTTTCTTT. Translation: CASTRGSQGGAFF. Based on the CDR3 plus reference TRBV25-1 and TRBJ1-1, the full variable domain is EADIYQTPRYLVIGTGKKITLECSQTMGHDKMYWYQQDPGMELHLIHYSYGVNSTEKGDLSSESTVSRIRTEHFPLTLESARPSHTSQYLCASTRGSQGGAFFGQGTRLTVV.